Listed here are 9 T cell receptor beta chains from one sample, sequenced in a study of STAT3 mutations in large granular lymphocyte leukemia. Antigens of these TCRs are unknown. TCRdb's table, derived via immunoSEQ multiplex PCR, lists solely in-frame clones and lacks some. Among roughly 25,000 clones listed, about 94% were seen once. General study findings and limits: At least one immunodominant TCR beta clonotype appeared in every T-cell large granular lymphocyte leukemia patient.

The sequenced material came from peripheral blood mononuclear cells. The origin of the receptors is a man aged 35 to 55 with T-cell large granular lymphocyte leukemia. Some clones in this sample may be carry-over from other donors' samples.

The chain carries TRBV5-4 and TRBJ1-1, with 12 bases identical to TRBD1. Germline CDR1 reads SGHNT; CDR2 reads YYREEE (reference sequence). The CDR3 runs 15 residues. V lost 0 bases, J lost 6 bases, and 3 bases stayed unmatched. The CDR3 DNA is TGTGCCAGCAGCTTGGGGGACAGGGGGCGATCTGAAGCTTTCTTT. It is translated as CASSLGDRGRSEAFF.

The chain has TRBV4-3 and TRBJ2-1, with D perhaps TRBD2 (5 bases). This CDR3 has 14 amino acids. The V gene lost 1 base and the J gene lost 5 bases, with 9 bases spanning the gap. The germline gives CDR1 LGHNA, CDR2 YSLEER. CDR3 nucleotide sequence: TGCGCCAGCAGCCAAGTGCCCGGGAACAATGAGCAGTTCTTC. Translation gives CASSQVPGNNEQFF.

This chain uses TRBV7-8 with TRBJ2-7, with TRBD1 as a possible D gene (6 bases). This CDR3 contains 14 residues. Germline CDR1 SGHVS, CDR2 FQNEAQ. Deletions cut 4 bases from V and 5 bases from J, with 15 bases between. CDR3 DNA: TGTGCCAGCAGCTCCCTCGGGCAGGGGAACGAGCAGTACTTC. It is translated as CASSSLGQGNEQYF.

The chain employs TRBV7-2 and TRBJ1-6; TRBD1 is a possible D gene (6 bases). Trimming cost V 8 bases and J 6 bases, with 14 bases left between them. Germline V gene sequence: CDR1 SGHTA, CDR2 FQGNSA. There are 14 residues in the CDR3. The CDR3 here is CASRRGAGNSPLHF. CDR3 DNA: TGTGCCAGCCGCCGGGGGGCAGGTAATTCACCCCTCCACTTT.

The V and J genes are TRBV5-1 and TRBJ2-3; a possible D gene is TRBD2 (6 bases). CDR1 and CDR2 from the germline V gene are SGHRS and YFSETQ. This CDR3 comprises 14 residues. V lost 4 bases and J lost 3, with 12 bases in between. CDR3 nucleotides: TGCGCCAGCAGCGGGGGGACGGTGACAGATACGCAGTATTTT. It specifies CASSGGTVTDTQYF.

The chain couples TRBV4-3 to TRBJ1-1, with D perhaps TRBD1 (6 bases). V lost 0 bases, J lost 4 bases, and 18 bases lay in between. CDR3 length: 17 amino acids. Germline CDR1 reads LGHNA; CDR2 reads YSLEER. The CDR3 sequence is CASSQDGRGLMVTEAFF. The CDR3 bases are TGCGCCAGCAGCCAAGATGGGAGGGGGTTGATGGTCACTGAAGCTTTCTTT.

This clone was recorded once. The chain recombines TRBV7-8 with TRBJ1-2; D remains ambiguous. Germline V gene lookup returns CDR1 SGHVS and CDR2 FQNEAQ. V was clipped by 1 base and J by 1 base, with 7 bases between them. The CDR3 length is 14 residues. The CDR3 loop reads CASSLERFNYGYTF. CDR3 nucleotide sequence: TGTGCCAGCAGCTTAGAAAGGTTTAACTATGGCTACACCTTC.

The chain recombines TRBV5-1 with TRBJ2-2, with TRBD2 as a possible D gene (6 bases). Germline V gene data show CDR1 as SGHRS and CDR2 as YFSETQ. The CDR3 contains 15 residues. The V and J ends lost 2 bases and 0 bases respectively, with 8 bases between them. The CDR3 DNA follows: TGCGCCAGCAGCTTCCGGGACTCGAACACCGGGGAGCTGTTTTTT. It is translated as CASSFRDSNTGELFF.

V is TRBV5-6 and J is TRBJ1-4, with TRBD1 matching over 9 bases. Germline-derived CDR1 and CDR2 are SGHDT and YYEEEE. The junction had 6 bases not matched to a gene; V was cut back by 0 bases and J by 9 bases. The CDR3 spans 15 residues. CDR3 loop: CASSLETGGLKKLFF. The CDR3 coding sequence is TGTGCCAGCAGCTTGGAAACAGGGGGCCTCAAAAAACTGTTTTTT.